Presented here are 10 T cell receptor beta chains from one specimen sequenced in a study of Graves' ophthalmopathy and Graves' hyperthyroidism. Researchers took RNA transcripts and amplified TCR beta CDR3 regions from them. HTBI primers were used in a first-round RT-PCR, which preceded a second-round multiplex PCR. TCRdb reprocessed the multiplex PCR reads with MiXCR, giving one entry per CDR3 protein. The table shows tens of thousands of distinct CDR3 sequences, with under 65% occurring only once. The specimen sequenced was peripheral blood. The receptors here all came from an adult man with Graves' ophthalmopathy.

The chain employs TRBV25-1 and TRBJ2-3, with D maybe TRBD1 (6 bases). The CDR3 sequence is 14 residues long. V was trimmed by 8 bases and J by 3 bases, leaving 15 bases between them. Germline CDR1 reads MGHDK; CDR2 reads SYGVNS. CDR3 DNA: TGTGCCAGCCAGGCGGTTGGACAGACAGATACGCAGTATTTT. Protein product: CASQAVGQTDTQYF.

This CDR3 is CAIRSKRETNTGELFF. CDR3 nucleotide sequence: TGTGCCATCAGGTCCAAGCGGGAGACTAACACCGGGGAGCTGTTTTTT. This chain links TRBV10-3 with TRBJ2-2; 8 bases match TRBD2. Germline trimming cut 6 bases from V and 2 bases from J; bases unmatched to any gene: 8. Germline V lookup: CDR1 ENHRY, CDR2 SYGVKD. There are 16 residues in the CDR3.

This clonotype appeared many times. The chain recombines TRBV4-3 with TRBJ2-2, with a tentative D call TRBD1 (6 bases). Trimming shortened V by 3 bases and J by 3 bases, and 14 bases separated the two germline ends. The CDR3 is 16 residues long. CDR1 is LGHNA, CDR2 YSLEER, per germline. CDR3 sequence (DNA): TGCGCCAGCAGCCAGGGGGCCTCAATTTACACCGGGGAGCTGTTTTTT. It specifies CASSQGASIYTGELFF.

This clonotype was detected many times. V gene TRBV19 combines with J gene TRBJ1-1, with a tentative D call TRBD1 (5 bases). This CDR3 spans 14 amino acids. Per the germline V gene, CDR1 is LNHDA and CDR2 is SQIVND (reference sequence). Trimming took off 1 base at V and 4 bases at J, with 10 bases between the two ends. For the CDR3, the DNA is TGTGCCAGTAGTATAGTCCGGGACCTCACTGAAGCTTTCTTT. This encodes CASSIVRDLTEAFF.

The rearrangement uses TRBV20-1 and TRBJ2-1, with 8 bases matching TRBD1. The V segment lost 2 bases and the J segment 5 bases; nucleotides outside the gene matches: 11. The CDR3 has 16 residues. Germline-derived CDR1 and CDR2 are DFQATT and SNEGSKA (reference sequence). In DNA form, the CDR3 reads TGCAGTGCTAGAACCCACGGACAGGGAGTGGACAATGAGCAGTTCTTC. Amino acid sequence: CSARTHGQGVDNEQFF.

With regard to this clonotype: At one end, the junction sequence differs from germline, possibly due to a read error. The chain couples TRBV2 to TRBJ2-3; tentatively, D is TRBD1 (6 bases). This CDR3 is 12 amino acids long. Germline assignment: CDR1 SNHLY and CDR2 FYNNEI. In nucleotides, the CDR3 is TGCGCCTTCCGGACAGATGCAGATACGCGGTATTTT. It translates to CAFRTDADTRYF. The full variable domain, completed using reference TRBV2 and TRBJ2-3, is EPEVTQTPSHQVTQMGQEVILRCVPISNHLYFYWYRQILGQKVEFLVSFYNNEISEKSEIFDDQFSVERPDGSNFTLKIRSTKLEDSAMYFCAFRTDADTRYFGPGTRLTVL.

The genes are TRBV20-1 and TRBJ2-5, with TRBD2 matching 7 bases. Germline values: CDR1 DFQATT, CDR2 SNEGSKA (reference sequence). The CDR3 consists of 12 residues. Germline trimming cut 6 bases from V and 2 bases from J; bases unmatched to any gene: 3. CDR3: CSATGGQETQYF. The CDR3, as DNA: TGCAGTGCCACCGGGGGGCAAGAGACCCAGTACTTC.

This rearrangement joins TRBV20-1 to TRBJ2-5; D tentatively reads TRBD1 or TRBD2 (6 bases each). CDR1 and CDR2 (germline): DFQATT, SNEGSKA (reference sequence). The CDR3 sequence is 18 residues long. V was pared by 0 bases and J by 6 bases, with 26 bases between. CDR3 DNA sequence: TGCAGTGCTAGAGAGCCACCTACAGATAGGGGGGTGGGAAAGACCCAGTACTTC. Its protein product is CSAREPPTDRGVGKTQYF.

This clonotype was seen repeatedly, ten times or more. This sequence joins TRBV20-1 and TRBJ1-5; D unclear. Per the germline V gene, CDR1 is DFQATT and CDR2 is SNEGSKA (reference sequence). V lost 3 bases, J lost 2 bases, and 23 bases lay in between. The CDR3 is made up of 18 amino acids. The CDR3 DNA reads TGCAGTGCTAGGGAGTGGGATTCCGAGATGTATCGCAATCAGCCCCAGCATTTT. It yields the protein CSAREWDSEMYRNQPQHF.

There are many counts of this clonotype. The chain recombines TRBV5-1 with TRBJ2-1; 9 bases are shared with TRBD2. Germline CDR1 reads SGHRS; CDR2 reads YFSETQ. The V and J ends lost 0 bases and 7 bases, in that order; junction bases with no gene match: 5. The CDR3 is 15 residues long. The DNA of the CDR3 is TGCGCCAGCAGCTTGGTAGCGGGAGTGCGAAATGAGCAGTTCTTC. Protein product: CASSLVAGVRNEQFF.